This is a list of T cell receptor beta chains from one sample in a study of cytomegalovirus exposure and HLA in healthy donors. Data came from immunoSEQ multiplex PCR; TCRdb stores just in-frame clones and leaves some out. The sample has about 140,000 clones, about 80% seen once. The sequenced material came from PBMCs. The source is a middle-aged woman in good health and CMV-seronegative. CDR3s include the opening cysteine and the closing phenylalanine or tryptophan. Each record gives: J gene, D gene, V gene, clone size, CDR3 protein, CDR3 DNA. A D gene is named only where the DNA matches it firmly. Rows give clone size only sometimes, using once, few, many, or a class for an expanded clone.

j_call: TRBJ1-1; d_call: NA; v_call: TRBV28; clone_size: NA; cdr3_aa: CASSPQGRRTEAFF; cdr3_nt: TGTGCCAGCAGTCCACAGGGTCGACGGACTGAAGCTTTCTTT
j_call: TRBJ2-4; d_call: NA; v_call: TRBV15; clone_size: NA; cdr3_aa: CATSFELAKNIQYF; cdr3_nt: TGTGCCACCAGTTTTGAGCTAGCCAAAAACATTCAGTACTTC
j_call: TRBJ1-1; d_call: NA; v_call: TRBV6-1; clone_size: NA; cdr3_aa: CASKFLLGGTEAFF; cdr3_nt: TGTGCCAGCAAGTTTTTATTGGGGGGTACTGAAGCTTTCTTT
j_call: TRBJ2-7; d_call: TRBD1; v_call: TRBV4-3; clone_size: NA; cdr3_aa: CASSPGTGASYEQYF; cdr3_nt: TGCGCCAGCAGCCCAGGGACAGGGGCCTCCTACGAGCAGTACTTC
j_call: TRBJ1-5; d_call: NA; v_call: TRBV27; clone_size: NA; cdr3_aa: CASSRTGSNQPQHF; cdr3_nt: TGTGCCAGCAGTCGGACGGGGAGCAATCAGCCCCAGCATTTT
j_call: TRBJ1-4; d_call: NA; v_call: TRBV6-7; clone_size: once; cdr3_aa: CAILIVLDGGLFF; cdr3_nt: TGTGCCATCTTAATCGTCCTAGACGGGGGACTGTTTTTT
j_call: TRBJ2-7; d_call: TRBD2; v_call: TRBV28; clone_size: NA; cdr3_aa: CASSLFRLAGEGEQYF; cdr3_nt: TGTGCCAGCAGTTTATTCAGACTAGCGGGAGAGGGAGAGCAGTACTTC
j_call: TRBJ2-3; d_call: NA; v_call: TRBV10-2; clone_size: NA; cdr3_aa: CTSSDVGGRGNTQYF; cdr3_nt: TGCACCAGCAGTGATGTTGGGGGGAGAGGAAATACGCAGTATTTT
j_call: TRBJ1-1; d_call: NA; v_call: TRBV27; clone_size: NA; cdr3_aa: CASSFYRGNTEAFF; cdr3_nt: TGTGCCAGCAGTTTCTACCGAGGGAACACTGAAGCTTTCTTT
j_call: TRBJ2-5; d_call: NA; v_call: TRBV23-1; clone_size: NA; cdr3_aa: CASSAGAQETQYF; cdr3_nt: TGCGCCAGTAGCGCAGGGGCACAAGAGACCCAGTACTTC
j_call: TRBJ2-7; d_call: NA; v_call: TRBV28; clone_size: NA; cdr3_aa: CASSFATGPYEQYF; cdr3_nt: TGTGCCAGCAGTTTCGCAACAGGACCCTACGAGCAGTACTTC
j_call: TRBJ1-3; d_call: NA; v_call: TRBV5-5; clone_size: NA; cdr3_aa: CASSPNMISGNTIYF; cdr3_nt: TGTGCCAGCAGCCCGAACATGATCTCTGGAAACACCATATATTTT
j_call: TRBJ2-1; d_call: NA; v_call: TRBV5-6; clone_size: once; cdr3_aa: CASSLGGWPNEQFF; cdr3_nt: TGTGCCAGCAGCTTGGGGGGCTGGCCCAATGAGCAGTTCTTC
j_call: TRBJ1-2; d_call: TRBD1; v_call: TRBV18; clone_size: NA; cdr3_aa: CASSPQTGEYGYGYTF; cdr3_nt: TGTGCCAGCTCACCCCAGACAGGGGAGTATGGCTATGGCTACACCTTC
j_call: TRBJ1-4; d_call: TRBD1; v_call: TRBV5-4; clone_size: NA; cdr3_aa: CASSSRTGVEKLFF; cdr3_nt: TGTGCCAGCAGCTCACGGACAGGGGTTGAAAAACTGTTTTTT
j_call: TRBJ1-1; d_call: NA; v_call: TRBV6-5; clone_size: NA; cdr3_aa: CASSYSRYRDTEAFF; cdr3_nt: TGTGCCAGCAGTTACTCGAGATATCGGGACACTGAAGCTTTCTTT
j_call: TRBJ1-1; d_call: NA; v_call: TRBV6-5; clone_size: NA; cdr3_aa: CASTTPGVYTEAFF; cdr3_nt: TGTGCCAGCACCACGCCGGGGGTATACACTGAAGCTTTCTTT
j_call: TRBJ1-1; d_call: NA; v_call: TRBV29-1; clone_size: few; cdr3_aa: CSLPVNTEAFF; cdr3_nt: TGCAGCTTACCGGTGAACACTGAAGCTTTCTTT
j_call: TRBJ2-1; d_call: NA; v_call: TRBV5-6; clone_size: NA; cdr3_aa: CASSLAVREFYNEQFF; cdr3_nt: TGTGCCAGCAGCTTGGCTGTTCGGGAGTTCTACAATGAGCAGTTCTTC
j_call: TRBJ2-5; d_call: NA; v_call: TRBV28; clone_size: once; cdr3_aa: CASSQSLGMETQYF; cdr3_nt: TGTGCCAGCAGCCAATCACTAGGAATGGAGACCCAGTACTTC
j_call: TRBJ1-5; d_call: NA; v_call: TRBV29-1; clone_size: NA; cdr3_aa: CSVGATVNQPQHF; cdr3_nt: TGCAGCGTTGGGGCGACAGTCAATCAGCCCCAGCATTTT
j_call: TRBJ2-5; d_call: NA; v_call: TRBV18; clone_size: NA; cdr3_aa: CASSPPERSGTQYF; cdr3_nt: TGTGCCAGCTCACCTCCGGAGAGAAGCGGGACCCAGTACTTC
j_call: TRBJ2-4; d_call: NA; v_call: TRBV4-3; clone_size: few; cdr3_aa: CASSQVSITKSLAKNIQYF; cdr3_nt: TGCGCCAGCAGCCAAGTTTCAATTACGAAAAGCCTAGCCAAAAACATTCAGTACTTC
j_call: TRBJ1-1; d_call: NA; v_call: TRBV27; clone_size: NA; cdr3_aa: CASSSGRAATEAFF; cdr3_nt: TGTGCCAGCAGTTCGGGCAGGGCGGCCACTGAAGCTTTCTTT
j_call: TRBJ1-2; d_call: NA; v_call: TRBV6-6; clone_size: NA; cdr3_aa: CASSYEGILRYGYTF; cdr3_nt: TGTGCCAGCAGTTACGAAGGCATACTACGATATGGCTACACCTTC
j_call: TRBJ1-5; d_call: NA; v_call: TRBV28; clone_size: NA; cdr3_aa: CASQGSSSQPQHF; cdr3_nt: TGTGCCAGCCAGGGTTCCTCTAGTCAGCCCCAGCATTTT
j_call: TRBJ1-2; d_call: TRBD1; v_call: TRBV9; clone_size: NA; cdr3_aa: CASSVEGFLGDRPNYGYTF; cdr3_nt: TGTGCCAGCAGCGTAGAGGGTTTTTTGGGGGACAGGCCTAACTATGGCTACACCTTC
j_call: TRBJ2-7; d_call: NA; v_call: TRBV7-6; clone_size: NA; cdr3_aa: CASSLAGSPIYEQYF; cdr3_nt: TGTGCCAGCAGCTTAGCTGGGAGCCCCATTTACGAGCAGTACTTC
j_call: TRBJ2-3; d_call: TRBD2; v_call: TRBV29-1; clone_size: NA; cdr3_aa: CVATSGIFLGTDTQYF; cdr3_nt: TGCGTCGCGACTAGCGGAATATTTTTGGGCACAGATACGCAGTATTTT
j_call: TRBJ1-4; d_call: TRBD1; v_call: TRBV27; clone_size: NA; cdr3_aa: CASSWDRRKLFF; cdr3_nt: TGTGCCAGCAGTTGGGACAGACGAAAACTGTTTTTT
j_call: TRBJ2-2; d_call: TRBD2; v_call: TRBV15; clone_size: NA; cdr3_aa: CATSRESAGSGELFF; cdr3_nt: TGTGCCACCAGCAGAGAGTCAGCGGGATCCGGGGAGCTGTTTTTT
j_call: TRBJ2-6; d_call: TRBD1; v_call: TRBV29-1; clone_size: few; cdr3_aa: CSATPGQGSSGANVLTF; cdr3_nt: TGCAGCGCTACTCCGGGACAGGGGAGCTCTGGGGCCAACGTCCTGACTTTC